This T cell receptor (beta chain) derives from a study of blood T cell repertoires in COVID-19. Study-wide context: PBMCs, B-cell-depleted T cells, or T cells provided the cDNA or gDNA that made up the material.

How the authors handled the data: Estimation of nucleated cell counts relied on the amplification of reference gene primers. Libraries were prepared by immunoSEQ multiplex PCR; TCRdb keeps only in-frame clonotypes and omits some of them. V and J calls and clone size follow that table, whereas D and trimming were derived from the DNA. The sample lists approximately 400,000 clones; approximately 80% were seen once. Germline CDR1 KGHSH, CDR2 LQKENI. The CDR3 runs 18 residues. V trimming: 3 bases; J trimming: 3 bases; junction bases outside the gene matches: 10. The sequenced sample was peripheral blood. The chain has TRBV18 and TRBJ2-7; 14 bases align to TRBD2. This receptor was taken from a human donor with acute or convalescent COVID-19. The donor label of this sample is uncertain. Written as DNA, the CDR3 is TGTGCCAGCTCACCGCCAACGCCGGGACTAGCGGGGGTCTACGAGCAGTACTTC. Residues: CASSPPTPGLAGVYEQYF.